The text below deals with one TCR beta chain. Its antigen is not identified. The use of a sample-barcoded 5' primer and a J-beta primer mix characterized a second PCR of about 7 to 12 cycles. Each cDNA molecule was tagged by a template-switch adaptor that had 12 random nucleotides. TCRdb recomputed calls from the 5' RACE reads with MiXCR, one row per CDR3 protein. Here the sample spans about 1.1 million distinct CDR3 sequences, approximately 38% being singletons. The sample comes from a study of blood T cells in healthy people across ages. Study information: Per every two T cells, about one barcoded beta molecule was captured by template switching. The study's findings and limits: Strong correlation linked observed beta diversity and percent naive T cells.

Trimming removed 4 bases at V and 5 bases at J, with 15 bases between. Germline CDR1 SGDLS, CDR2 YYNGEE. CDR3 length: 14 residues. For every donor, a draw yielded about 9.7 milliliters of peripheral blood. Sequencing input: blood. The chain combines TRBV9 with TRBJ1-1; the D gene is possibly TRBD1 (5 bases). The receptor was isolated from a man younger than 35 in good health. The CDR3 DNA sequence: TGTGCCAGCAGCCCACCCACAGGTGGTACTGAAGCTTTCTTT. It is translated as CASSPPTGGTEAFF.